This entry features one T cell receptor (beta chain) sequence. Antigen: not known. TCRdb's copy holds only in-frame clones and misses some; the assay was immunoSEQ multiplex PCR. The sample includes more than 95,000 clones, 89% of them seen just once. These data are taken from a study of PD-1 blockade in classical Hodgkin lymphoma. The wider study: Intravenous delivery of nivolumab at 3 mg/kg to patients occurred every 2 weeks.

Time point denoted: cycle 4 day 1 (C4D1), after less than 7 weeks of nivolumab. Every patient experienced relapse after autologous stem cell transplantation, and brentuximab vedotin exposure varied. General study results and limits: Complete responders showed a baseline diversity that resembled the diversity of newly diagnosed patients. Differences between repertoires have undefined causes, possibly disease activity or prior therapy. Compared with baseline, CD4+ but not CD8+ TCR diversity had risen significantly by C4D1.

This CDR3 is 14 amino acids long. Germline V lookup: CDR1 SGHAT, CDR2 FQNNGV. Trimming left V 1 base short and J 6 bases short, with 9 bases between. The rearrangement joins TRBV11-2 to TRBJ1-4; a weak D match, TRBD1 (5 bases). The sequenced sample was peripheral blood mononuclear cells (PBMCs), obtained before the fourth cycle of nivolumab. The source is a human donor with classical Hodgkin lymphoma. CDR3 DNA: TGTGCCAGCAGCTTAGGGGACGGACATGAAAAACTGTTTTTT. Protein sequence: CASSLGDGHEKLFF. Full variable domain (outside the CDR3, taken from reference TRBV11-2 and TRBJ1-4): EAGVAQSPRYKIIEKRQSVAFWCNPISGHATLYWYQQILGQGPKLLIQFQNNGVVDDSQLPKDRFSAERLKGVDSTLKIQPAKLEDSAVYLCASSLGDGHEKLFFGSGTQLSVL.